This TCR beta chain was observed in a study of beta chain features in type 1 diabetes. Points from the study as a whole: A moderate, significant TCRB CDR3 shortening appeared in type 1 diabetes across four CD4+ subsets.

Per germline, CDR1 MDHEN and CDR2 SYDVKM. This CDR3 comprises 16 residues. The trim removed 5 bases at V and 3 bases at J, leaving 13 bases unmatched. In total, each donor contributed a single heparinised blood draw that averaged about 110 mL. Investigators reverse transcribed all isolated RNA, so they sequenced expressed TCRB transcripts. Method: immunoSEQ multiplex PCR; TCRdb's copy keeps in-frame clones and lacks some. The data show 35,000 to 45,000 clones, approximately 61% seen once. On this clone: Its antigen remains unidentified.

Sequences were obtained from Tregs from blood. V and J are TRBV28 and TRBJ2-7; 7 positions agree with TRBD2. The receptor's source is a man aged 30-40 years with type 1 diabetes. Some clones in this sample may be carry-over from other donors' samples. CDR3 nucleotide sequence: TGTGCCAGCAGTCCCGGGGGGAGACCCGGTGGCTACGAGCAGTACTTC. Translation: CASSPGGRPGGYEQYF.